The 10 T cell receptor beta chains below come from one sample, sequenced in a study of blood T cells in healthy people across ages. PCR was performed a second time for 7 to 11 cycles using a sample-barcoded 5' primer and a J-beta primer mix. TCRdb re-called the 5' RACE reads with MiXCR, one entry per CDR3 protein. Here the sample spans about 930,000 distinct CDR3 sequences, about 28% being singletons. The data were also submitted as part of a second study, on T cells of mothers and their children.

The source material was blood. The source is a woman in her thirties or forties in good health.

This clonotype was recorded once. The chain uses TRBV28 and TRBJ2-5, with D maybe TRBD1 (5 bases). The germline V gene encodes CDR1 MDHEN and CDR2 SYDVKM. This CDR3 is 13 amino acids long. V lost 6 bases and J lost 0, with 8 bases in between. The CDR3 sequence: CASRIQDQETQYF. CDR3 in DNA: TGTGCCAGCAGAATACAGGACCAAGAGACCCAGTACTTC.

This clonotype has more than one count but fewer than ten. The V gene is TRBV7-2, the J gene TRBJ1-2; TRBD1 agrees at 7 bases. J was trimmed by 4 bases and V by 5 bases; bases with no gene match: 7. The CDR3 is made up of 14 amino acids. Germline CDR1 and CDR2: SGHTA and FQGNSA. The CDR3 DNA follows: TGTGCCAGCAGCGGATCGAGACAGGGCTATGGCTACACCTTC. Its protein is CASSGSRQGYGYTF.

This clonotype was picked up many times. The genes are TRBV29-1 and TRBJ2-7; D gene uncertain. The CDR3 extends over 15 amino acids. Trimming pared 4 bases from V and 0 bases from J, leaving 16 bases between. CDR1 SQVTM and CDR2 ANQGSEA come from the germline V gene. This CDR3 reads CSVVFLNGNSYEQYF. CDR3 bases: TGCAGCGTTGTTTTTCTGAATGGCAACTCCTACGAGCAGTACTTC.

This clonotype turned up a few times. The junction and the germline gene differ at one end; a read error may be behind it. The chain couples TRBV3-1 to TRBJ2-7, with D perhaps given as TRBD1 or TRBD2 (5 bases each). This CDR3 contains 11 residues. Germline V gives CDR1 LGHDT, CDR2 YNNKEL (reference sequence). The CDR3 coding sequence is TGTGCCAGCAACCAAGGGACCGAGCAGTACTTC. It specifies CASNQGTEQYF.

This clonotype has a count of ten or more. The DNA of the CDR3 is TGTGCCAGCAGCTTAACAGGGGACTTTTACAATGAGCAGTTCTTC. Translation: CASSLTGDFYNEQFF. The chain uses TRBV7-3 and TRBJ2-1, with D possibly TRBD2 on 6 matching bases. The length of the CDR3 is 15 residues. Germline V gene data show CDR1 as SGHTA and CDR2 as FQGTGA. V shed 0 bases and J shed 4 bases, with 10 bases lying between them.

This chain uses TRBV12-5 with TRBJ1-3; D is unresolved. CDR3 size: 21 residues. The V gene lost 0 bases and the J gene lost 0 bases, with 24 bases spanning the gap. Germline CDR1 and CDR2: LGHNT and FRNRAP. The CDR3 sequence: CASGLVNSRKVSESSGNTIYF. Written as DNA, the CDR3 is TGTGCTAGTGGTTTGGTAAATTCCCGGAAGGTCTCCGAAAGCTCTGGAAACACCATATATTTT.

The chain is built from TRBV7-2 and TRBJ2-7; tentatively, D is TRBD1 or TRBD2 (6 bases each). This CDR3 comprises 18 residues. The germline V and J ends were trimmed by 1 base and 7 bases, with 26 bases remaining between them. Per germline, CDR1 SGHTA and CDR2 FQGNSA. CDR3 residues: CASSLGAGGPIPRDEQYF. The CDR3 nucleotides are TGTGCCAGCAGCTTAGGGGCCGGGGGCCCAATCCCGCGGGATGAGCAGTACTTC. Together with reference TRBV7-2 and TRBJ2-7, the CDR3 gives the full variable domain: GAGVSQSPSNKVTEKGKDVELRCDPISGHTALYWYRQSLGQGLEFLIYFQGNSAPDKSGLPSDRFSAERTGGSVSTLTIQRTQQEDSAVYLCASSLGAGGPIPRDEQYFGPGTRLTVT.

This chain uses TRBV12-3 or TRBV12-4 with TRBJ2-6; D uncertain. The germline V and J ends were trimmed by 6 bases and 0 bases, with 12 bases remaining between them. The CDR3 is 16 residues long. CDR3 region: CASRSDGFSGANVLTF. The DNA for the CDR3 is TGTGCCAGCAGATCGGACGGATTCTCTGGGGCCAACGTCCTGACTTTC.

CDR3 coding DNA: TGTGCCAGCAGCTTCGGACTAGCGGGGGGCCAGCCCCTGTACTTC. Its protein is CASSFGLAGGQPLYF. The J gene is TRBJ2-7, the V gene TRBV7-2; 14 positions agree with TRBD2. The J segment lost 12 bases and the V segment lost 3 bases, leaving 10 bases of the junction unmatched. CDR3 length: 15 amino acids. Germline-derived CDR1 and CDR2 are SGHTA and FQGNSA.

V gene TRBV11-1 combines with J gene TRBJ2-5; D ambiguous. Between the trimmed V and J ends, which lost 8 bases and 5 bases, there was a span of 12 bases. CDR3 size: 12 residues. Per germline, CDR1 SGHAT and CDR2 FQDESV (reference sequence). The CDR3 loop reads CASGNQAETQYF. The DNA for the CDR3 is TGTGCCAGCGGTAACCAGGCTGAGACCCAGTACTTC.